This T cell receptor (beta chain) was retrieved from a study of persistence of HIV-infected CD4 T cells. The stimulus was lysate of CMV-infected fibroblasts, 8.5 to 10 ug/mL. Responding CD4+ T cells were sorted by upregulation of both CD40 ligand and CD69. Suppressive ART was started during chronic HIV-1 infection in these adults. This clone has only a few counts. Its specificity is not known. This was the immunoSEQ version 4 assay in survey mode. Template was genomic DNA at roughly 9.6 ng/uL, with up to about 1 ug used per sample. Measured with immunoSEQ multiplex PCR; TCRdb has only the in-frame clones, and not every one. The table shows under 15,000 clones, with approximately 71% occurring only once. Between the trimmed V and J ends, which lost 3 bases and 2 bases, there was a span of 7 bases. CDR1 SEHNR and CDR2 FQNEAQ come from the germline V gene (reference sequence). CDR3 length: 13 residues. Study observations and caveats: Rare CMV-responding cells carrying HIV-1 proviruses were not analyzed separately for TCR.

The origin of this receptor is an adult man with HIV who was CMV-seropositive. Sequencing was performed on CD4+ T cells sorted from PBMCs after approximately 18-hour stimulation, taken from a patient who received antiretroviral therapy. This rearrangement joins TRBV7-9 to TRBJ1-2; the D is unclear. CDR3 residues: CASSFNSNYGYTF. As DNA, the CDR3 is TGTGCCAGCAGCTTTAACAGCAACTATGGCTACACCTTC. The entire variable domain, with the rest obtained from reference TRBV7-9 and TRBJ1-2, is as follows: DTGVSQNPRHKITKRGQNVTFRCDPISEHNRLYWYRQTLGQGPEFLTYFQNEAQLEKSRLLSDRFSAERPKGSFSTLEIQRTEQGDSAMYLCASSFNSNYGYTFGSGTRLTVV.